What follows are 20 T cell receptor beta chains derived from one specimen sequenced in a study of monozygotic twins with inflammatory bowel disease. TCRdb re-called the 5' RACE reads; one entry per CDR3 protein, DNA not given. Its listing shows 150,000 to 200,000 distinct CDR3 sequences. The specimen was blood. All receptors derive from a human donor with ulcerative colitis or Crohn's disease, or a healthy co-twin of an affected twin (not recorded which).

The chain carries TRBV12-5 and TRBJ1-5. The CDR3 runs 12 residues. Germline V gene sequence: CDR1 LGHNT, CDR2 FRNRAP. The CDR3 here is CASGQNNQPQHF. Full variable domain (remainder filled in from reference TRBV12-5 and TRBJ1-5): DARVTQTPRHKVTEMGQEVTMRCQPILGHNTVFWYRQTMMQGLELLAYFRNRAPLDDSGMPKDRFSAEMPDATLATLKIQPSEPRDSAVYFCASGQNNQPQHFGDGTRLSIL.

This chain joins TRBV5-4 and TRBJ2-3; without DNA, the TCRdb call of TRBD2 cannot be checked. Germline CDR1 reads SGHNT; CDR2 reads YYREEE (reference sequence). The CDR3 has 16 amino acids. CDR3 protein: CASSPGTSGSLGTQYF. The full variable domain, rest sourced from reference TRBV5-4 and TRBJ2-3, is ETGVTQSPTHLIKTRGQQVTLRCSSQSGHNTVSWYQQALGQGPQFIFQYYREEENGRGNFPPRFSGLQFPNYSSELNVNALELDDSALYLCASSPGTSGSLGTQYFGPGTRLTVL.

The J gene is TRBJ1-5, the V gene TRBV20-1. This CDR3 has 13 amino acids. Per germline, CDR1 DFQATT and CDR2 SNEGSKA (reference sequence). This CDR3 reads CSARDPIGPPQHF.

The chain combines TRBV5-1 with TRBJ2-3; absent DNA, TCRdb's TRBD2 call cannot be checked. The CDR3 is 14 residues long. Germline CDR1 SGHRS, CDR2 YFSETQ. The CDR3 spells CASSPTGLVGTQYF.

The V gene is TRBV11-2, the J gene TRBJ2-1; TCRdb lists TRBD2, though no DNA is available to test this call. From germline, CDR1 is SGHAT and CDR2 FQNNGV. The CDR3 runs 16 residues. This CDR3 reads CASSFTAGGQYNEQFF.

CDR3 sequence: CAWTAGGWEQFF. The rearrangement uses TRBV30 and TRBJ2-1; TCRdb lists TRBD2, though no DNA is available to test this call. CDR1 and CDR2 (germline): GTSNPN, SVGIG (reference sequence). The CDR3 sequence is 12 residues long.

The chain employs TRBV7-2 and TRBJ1-4; TCRdb lists TRBD1, though no DNA is available to test this call. Germline CDR1 SGHTA, CDR2 FQGNSA. The CDR3 is 16 amino acids. The CDR3 spells CASSLAQGWGNEKLFF.

This chain links TRBV3-1 with TRBJ2-2; TCRdb names TRBD1, which stays unverified in the absence of DNA. The CDR3 extends over 15 amino acids. Germline V gives CDR1 LGHDT, CDR2 YNNKEL (reference sequence). CDR3 loop: CAGSQGDRTYAELFF.

The chain is built from TRBV7-2 and TRBJ2-1; absent DNA, TCRdb's TRBD1 call cannot be checked. This CDR3 has 14 residues. Per the germline V gene, CDR1 is SGHTA and CDR2 is FQGNSA. CDR3 loop: CASSPSGLYNEQFF.

V gene TRBV25-1 combines with J gene TRBJ2-2; there is no DNA to check the TCRdb D call of TRBD1. Per the germline V gene, CDR1 is MGHDK and CDR2 is SYGVNS. CDR3 length: 16 residues. CDR3 sequence reads: CASSELVGGTGGELFF.

The V gene is TRBV5-6, the J gene TRBJ2-1; no DNA is available, so the TRBD1 call from TCRdb remains unchecked. CDR3 length equals 14 residues. Germline V CDR1 and CDR2: SGHDT, YYEEEE. The CDR3 spells CASSLGQIYNEQFF.

The gene calls are TRBV20-1 and TRBJ1-5; checking the TCRdb D call of TRBD1 is not possible without DNA. The CDR3 has 13 amino acids. CDR1 is DFQATT and CDR2 is SNEGSKA in the germline V gene (reference sequence). The CDR3 is CSAHDRGEQPQHF.

The rearrangement joins TRBV2 to TRBJ2-7. CDR1 is SNHLY, CDR2 FYNNEI, per germline. The CDR3 is 12 amino acids. CDR3 sequence reads: CAVEGLSYEQYF.

V gene TRBV28 combines with J gene TRBJ1-1; there is no DNA to check the TCRdb D call of TRBD1. From germline, CDR1 is MDHEN and CDR2 SYDVKM. The CDR3 loop spans 14 amino acids. The CDR3 reads CASSPAGKTREAFF.

The J gene is TRBJ2-7, the V gene TRBV7-9. The CDR3 is 14 residues long. The V gene's germline CDR1 is SEHNR and CDR2 FQNEAQ (reference sequence). The CDR3 here is CASSRLRDPYEQYF.

This chain uses TRBV6-8 with TRBJ2-3; TCRdb's D call of TRBD2 is untestable without DNA. This CDR3 comprises 15 residues. The germline V gene encodes CDR1 MNHGY and CDR2 SAAAGT. The CDR3 spells CASTDLAGVTDTQYF.

The chain employs TRBV4-1 and TRBJ2-1; the D call from TCRdb, TRBD2, cannot be confirmed without DNA. The CDR3 has 17 residues. Per germline, CDR1 MGHRA and CDR2 YSYEKL. CDR3 sequence: CASSQDFKGGNYNEQFF.

The chain employs TRBV10-3 and TRBJ1-1; as DNA is missing, the TRBD1 call by TCRdb cannot be tested. This CDR3 is built from 13 residues. Germline loops: CDR1 ENHRY, CDR2 SYGVKD. Here the CDR3 reads CAISERPNLEAFF.

This chain joins TRBV4-3 and TRBJ2-5; TCRdb names TRBD1, which stays unverified in the absence of DNA. CDR3 length equals 14 residues. Germline V gives CDR1 LGHNA, CDR2 YSLEER. CDR3 protein: CASSQVYGKETQYF.

V is TRBV20-1 and J is TRBJ2-2; the D gene TCRdb calls, TRBD1, cannot be checked with no DNA. Looked up from germline, CDR1 is DFQATT and CDR2 is SNEGSKA (reference sequence). The CDR3 has 15 amino acids. The CDR3 loop reads CSARKQGANTGELFF.